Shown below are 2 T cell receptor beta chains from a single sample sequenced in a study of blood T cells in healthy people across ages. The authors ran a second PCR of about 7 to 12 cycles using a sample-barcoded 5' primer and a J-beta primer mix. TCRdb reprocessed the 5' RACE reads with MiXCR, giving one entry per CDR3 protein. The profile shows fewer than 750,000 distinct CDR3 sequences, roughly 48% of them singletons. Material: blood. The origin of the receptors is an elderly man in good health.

Here the CDR3 DNA reads TGTGCCAGCAGCTTGGGTCCACGACCAATGAGCGCGCAGTTCTTC. This gives the protein CASSLGPRPMSAQFF. The rearrangement links TRBV7-9 to TRBJ2-1, with D unresolved. There are 15 residues in the CDR3. With 3 bases removed from V and 12 bases from J, the gap between germline ends came to 21 bases. Germline V gene data show CDR1 as SEHNR and CDR2 as FQNEAQ (reference sequence).

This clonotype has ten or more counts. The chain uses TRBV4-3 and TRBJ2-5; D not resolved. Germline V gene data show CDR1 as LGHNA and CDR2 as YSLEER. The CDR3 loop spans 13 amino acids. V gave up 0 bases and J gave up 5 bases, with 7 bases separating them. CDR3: CASSQDLRETQYF. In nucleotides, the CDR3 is TGCGCCAGCAGCCAAGATCTTCGGGAGACCCAGTACTTC.